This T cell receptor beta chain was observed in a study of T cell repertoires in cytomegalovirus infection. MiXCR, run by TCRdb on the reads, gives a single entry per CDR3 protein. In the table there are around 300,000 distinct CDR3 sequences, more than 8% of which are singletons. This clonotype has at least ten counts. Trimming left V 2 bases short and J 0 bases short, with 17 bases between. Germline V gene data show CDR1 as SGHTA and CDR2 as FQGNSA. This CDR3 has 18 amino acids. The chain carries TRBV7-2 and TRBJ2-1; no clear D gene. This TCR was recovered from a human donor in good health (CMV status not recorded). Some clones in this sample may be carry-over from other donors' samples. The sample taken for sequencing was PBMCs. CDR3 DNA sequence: TGTGCCAGCAGCTTATTATCTTGGGGTAGGACCTCCTACAATGAGCAGTTCTTC. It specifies CASSLLSWGRTSYNEQFF.